This T cell receptor beta chain was recorded in a study of siplizumab effects on memory and regulatory T cells. General study points: There appeared to be greater diversity in naive T cells than in memory cells, and naive T cells seemed major contributors to the alloresponse. The alloreactive clones that mapped to unstimulated subsets made up only a minor fraction.

Remarks on this clone: The target antigen is unknown.

The assay covered 95,000 to 100,000 TCR templates per sample. Only in-frame clones appear in the TCRdb table, and some are missing; sequencing was by immunoSEQ multiplex PCR. Of 75,000 to 100,000 clones detected, over 90% appear once; the ten largest clones hold roughly 1.3%. The CDR3 length is 14 residues. Per germline, CDR1 LNHNV and CDR2 YYDKDF (reference sequence). V dropped 0 bases and J dropped 2 bases, with 8 bases sitting between them. This receptor was obtained from a human donor in good health. The gene calls are TRBV15 and TRBJ2-7; D may be TRBD1 (5 bases). Sequenced input: non-Treg CD4+ T cells sorted from blood. The CDR3 DNA reads TGTGCCACCAGCAGAGATAGGGGCCCCTACGAGCAGTACTTC. Translation: CATSRDRGPYEQYF.